Shown below are 21 T cell receptor beta chains from a single sample sequenced in a study of shared clonotypes between healthy human individuals. Produced via immunoSEQ multiplex PCR; TCRdb's table is partial and in-frame only. The table has some 580,000 clones, around 97% seen once; the top ten hold around 0.057%. The sequenced sample consisted of naive CD4+ T cells sorted from blood. Regarding subset: CD45RA+ positively selected. The receptors come from a woman aged 25 to 39 in good health.

The chain recombines TRBV27 with TRBJ1-5; possibly TRBD1 for D (6 bases). Germline V gives CDR1 MNHEY, CDR2 SMNVEV (reference sequence). Trimming took 6 bases from V and 5 from J, leaving 17 bases between them. CDR3 length: 15 amino acids. CDR3 nucleotides: TGTGCCAGCAGGCCTCAGCGGGGGCCGTATCAGCCCCAGCATTTT. This codes for CASRPQRGPYQPQHF.

The chain joins TRBV9 to TRBJ1-5; D possibly corresponds to TRBD1 (6 bases). Germline V gene data show CDR1 as SGDLS and CDR2 as YYNGEE. V dropped 3 bases and J dropped 3 bases, with 13 bases sitting between them. CDR3 length equals 15 residues. The CDR3 nucleotides are TGTGCCAGCAGCGCAGGAGGGGGGCCCAATCAGCCCCAGCATTTT. Its protein product is CASSAGGGPNQPQHF.

This rearrangement joins TRBV6-6 to TRBJ2-5, with 9 positions matching TRBD2. The J call may be incorrect, as the DNA end agrees better with TRBJ2-7. This CDR3 is 16 amino acids long. CDR1 is MNHNY, CDR2 SVGAGI, per germline (reference sequence). CDR3 in amino acids: CASKDVSGSRGYEQYF. CDR3 coding DNA: TGTGCCAGCAAGGATGTTAGCGGGAGTAGAGGCTACGAGCAGTACTTC.

V usage is TRBV7-6 and J usage is TRBJ2-5, with 7 positions matching TRBD1. Looked up from germline, CDR1 is SGHVS and CDR2 is FNYEAQ. The CDR3 extends over 14 amino acids. V shed 4 bases and J 2 bases; nucleotides not matched to a gene: 4. The CDR3 coding sequence is TGTGCCAGCAGCTCTGGGACAGTTCAAGAGACCCAGTACTTC. Translation: CASSSGTVQETQYF.

The V call is TRBV5-1, the J call TRBJ1-1; a possible D gene is TRBD1 (6 bases). Trimming removed 3 bases from V and 5 bases from J, with 14 bases in between. This CDR3 is built from 14 residues. CDR1 and CDR2 (germline): SGHRS, YFSETQ. CDR3 sequence (DNA): TGCGCCAGCAGCTCGACCAGGGGTGGGACTGAAGCTTTCTTT. Amino acid sequence: CASSSTRGGTEAFF. The entire variable domain, with the rest obtained from reference TRBV5-1 and TRBJ1-1, is as follows: KAGVTQTPRYLIKTRGQQVTLSCSPISGHRSVSWYQQTPGQGLQFLFEYFSETQRNKGNFPGRFSGRQFSNSRSEMNVSTLELGDSALYLCASSSTRGGTEAFFGQGTRLTVV.

The chain recombines TRBV27 with TRBJ2-2, with 11 positions matching TRBD2. CDR1 is MNHEY and CDR2 is SMNVEV in the germline V gene (reference sequence). The trim removed 8 bases at V and 4 bases at J, leaving 12 bases unmatched. CDR3 length: 17 amino acids. This chain's CDR3 is CASEGTSGGQGTGELFF. CDR3 DNA: TGTGCCAGCGAAGGGACTAGCGGAGGACAGGGCACCGGGGAGCTGTTTTTT.

This clone was recorded once. The J gene is TRBJ2-7, the V gene TRBV10-3, with D possibly TRBD2 on 5 matching bases. The CDR3 runs 15 residues. The germline CDR1 and CDR2 sequences are ENHRY and SYGVKD. Trimming left V 6 bases short and J 3 bases short, with 18 bases between. CDR3 DNA sequence: TGTGCCATCAGCGCCGGAGGTGGGGAGCACTACGAGCAGTACTTC. It yields the protein CAISAGGGEHYEQYF.

This sequence joins TRBV7-9 and TRBJ2-4, with D perhaps matching TRBD1 or TRBD2 (5 bases each). The CDR3 runs to 15 residues. Trimming stripped 2 bases from V and 1 base from J, with 9 bases between. Per the germline V gene, CDR1 is SEHNR and CDR2 is FQNEAQ (reference sequence). The CDR3 loop is CASSLYEGAKNIQYF. The CDR3 DNA follows: TGTGCCAGCAGCTTATATGAGGGGGCCAAAAACATTCAGTACTTC.

The chain combines TRBV11-1 with TRBJ2-2; TRBD1 aligns across 7 bases. With 5 bases clipped from V and 1 base from J, the junction kept 10 bases outside the gene matches. The CDR3 spans 17 residues. The germline gives CDR1 SGHAT, CDR2 FQDESV (reference sequence). The CDR3 coding sequence is TGTGCCAGCAGCCTCTACCGGGACAGTTTGAACACCGGGGAGCTGTTTTTT. Its protein product is CASSLYRDSLNTGELFF.

This chain links TRBV19 with TRBJ1-5, with D unclear. Germline lookup yields CDR1 LNHDA and CDR2 SQIVND (reference sequence). Between the trimmed V and J ends, which lost 4 bases and 0 bases, there was a span of 16 bases. The CDR3 totals 17 residues. CDR3 in amino acids: CASSRAGPPYSNQPQHF. For the CDR3, the DNA is TGTGCCAGTAGTAGGGCCGGGCCCCCCTATAGCAATCAGCCCCAGCATTTT.

V is TRBV7-9 and J is TRBJ1-3; D call uncertain. Germline CDR1 and CDR2: SEHNR and FQNEAQ (reference sequence). There are 16 residues in the CDR3. V was cut by 4 bases and J by 0 bases, with 13 bases left in between. The DNA for the CDR3 is TGTGCCAGCAGCTACACTAGTAGAAGCTCTGGAAACACCATATATTTT. It encodes CASSYTSRSSGNTIYF. The complete variable domain, with remaining parts taken from reference TRBV7-9 and TRBJ1-3, reads DTGVSQNPRHKITKRGQNVTFRCDPISEHNRLYWYRQTLGQGPEFLTYFQNEAQLEKSRLLSDRFSAERPKGSFSTLEIQRTEQGDSAMYLCASSYTSRSSGNTIYFGEGSWLTVV.

The chain carries TRBV7-2 and TRBJ2-3, with D unclear. The V and J ends lost 1 base and 0 bases respectively, with 5 bases between them. Germline CDR1 reads SGHTA; CDR2 reads FQGNSA. The CDR3 is 14 residues long. CDR3 sequence: CASSLDSSTDTQYF. CDR3 nucleotides: TGTGCCAGCAGCTTAGATAGCAGCACAGATACGCAGTATTTT.

V gene TRBV19 combines with J gene TRBJ1-5; possibly TRBD1 for D (5 bases). The CDR3 has 13 residues. Germline V gene data show CDR1 as LNHDA and CDR2 as SQIVND (reference sequence). V lost 9 bases, J lost 1 base, and 10 bases lay in between. The CDR3 is CASQGESNQPQHF. CDR3 nucleotide sequence: TGTGCCAGCCAAGGGGAAAGCAATCAGCCCCAGCATTTT.

V is TRBV13 and J is TRBJ2-3, with D perhaps being TRBD1 or TRBD2 (5 bases each). V was pared by 1 base and J by 3 bases, with 20 bases between. CDR1 and CDR2 from the germline V gene are PRHDT and FYEKMQ (reference sequence). CDR3 length equals 18 residues. The CDR3 sequence: CASSLVSVGGASTDTQYF. The CDR3 DNA reads as TGTGCCAGCAGCTTAGTGTCGGTTGGGGGTGCGTCGACAGATACGCAGTATTTT.

The CDR3: CASRGTYPSAQYF. Written as DNA, the CDR3 is TGTGCCAGTAGGGGGACTTACCCGTCGGCGCAGTATTTT. The rearrangement uses TRBV19 and TRBJ2-3; D may be TRBD2 (6 bases). CDR3 length: 13 amino acids. Trimming removed 6 bases from V and 10 bases from J, with 17 bases in between. CDR1 is LNHDA and CDR2 is SQIVND in the germline V gene (reference sequence).

The genes are TRBV6-1 and TRBJ1-1, with 7 bases lining up with TRBD1. This CDR3 is built from 14 residues. The germline V gene has CDR1 MNHNS and CDR2 SASEGT. Losses at the gene ends were 7 bases for V and 3 bases for J; bases not matched to a gene: 8. CDR3 sequence reads: CASTRADRDTEAFF. The CDR3 nucleotides read TGTGCCAGCACCAGGGCCGACAGGGACACTGAAGCTTTCTTT.

This clone was seen once. In the same sample, other DNA sequences code for this CDR3. The rearrangement links TRBV6-5 to TRBJ2-7, with TRBD1 matching over 7 bases. V lost 0 bases to trimming and J lost 2 bases; unmatched junction nucleotides: 1. The CDR3 is 14 residues long. Germline lookup yields CDR1 MNHEY and CDR2 SVGAGI. The CDR3 DNA sequence: TGTGCCAGCAGTTACTCCACAGGGGCCTACGAGCAGTACTTC. Translation: CASSYSTGAYEQYF.

This rearrangement joins TRBV10-2 to TRBJ1-1; the D is unclear. The ends were cut back, 9 bases at V and 2 bases at J, with 16 bases in the middle. The CDR3 length is 14 residues. Germline V gene lookup returns CDR1 WSHSY and CDR2 SAAADI. CDR3 coding DNA: TGCGCCAGGCCAAGCCCCCGGGTTAACACTGAAGCTTTCTTT. As protein: CARPSPRVNTEAFF.

A single count supports this clone. This chain joins TRBV29-1 and TRBJ1-2, with TRBD1 matching 9 bases. The CDR3 loop spans 14 amino acids. V shed 1 base, J shed 5 bases, and the junction held 5 bases outside the gene matches. Germline V gives CDR1 SQVTM, CDR2 ANQGSEA. This CDR3 reads CSVEGTGAVYGYTF. The CDR3 DNA follows: TGCAGCGTTGAAGGGACAGGGGCTGTATATGGCTACACCTTC.

The count of this clone is one. The J gene is TRBJ2-7, the V gene TRBV6-6, with a tentative D call TRBD2 (5 bases). V lost 0 bases and J 0 bases, leaving 9 bases between the germline ends. The CDR3 length is 15 residues. Per germline, CDR1 MNHNY and CDR2 SVGAGI (reference sequence). The CDR3: CASSYSSGSSYEQYF. In DNA form, the CDR3 reads TGTGCCAGCAGTTACTCGAGTGGGAGCTCCTACGAGCAGTACTTC.

V usage is TRBV5-1 and J usage is TRBJ1-5; TRBD1 matches 7 bases. Germline loops: CDR1 SGHRS, CDR2 YFSETQ. The CDR3 sequence is 14 residues long. With 3 bases clipped from V and 2 bases from J, the junction kept 2 bases outside the gene matches. The CDR3 reads CASSSTGGNQPQHF. The DNA for the CDR3 is TGCGCCAGCAGCTCCACAGGGGGCAATCAGCCCCAGCATTTT. The entire variable domain, with the rest obtained from reference TRBV5-1 and TRBJ1-5, is as follows: KAGVTQTPRYLIKTRGQQVTLSCSPISGHRSVSWYQQTPGQGLQFLFEYFSETQRNKGNFPGRFSGRQFSNSRSEMNVSTLELGDSALYLCASSSTGGNQPQHFGDGTRLSIL.